These 10 T cell receptor beta chains originate from one sample sequenced in a study of blood T cells in healthy people across ages. Then a second PCR, running roughly 7 to 11 cycles, was carried out with a sample-barcoded 5' primer and a J-beta primer mix. TCRdb re-called the 5' RACE reads through MiXCR, storing one row per CDR3 protein. This sample has about 760,000 distinct CDR3 sequences; 20% to 25% occur once, and the top ten carry 9.4%. These data were likewise used in another study, on T cells of mothers and their children.

The sequenced sample consisted of blood. The source of these receptors is a boy aged 10-17 years in good health.

Only a few counts were recorded for this clonotype. This chain uses TRBV20-1 with TRBJ2-1; D perhaps matches TRBD2 (5 bases). The J call could be wrong; TRBJ2-7 is a better fit for the DNA end. The CDR3 runs to 13 residues. Germline lookup yields CDR1 DFQATT and CDR2 SNEGSKA (reference sequence). CDR3 nucleotides: TGCAGTGCCAACCGCCCGGGGAGCTACGAGCAGTACTTC. Translating it yields CSANRPGSYEQYF.

This chain joins TRBV10-3 and TRBJ2-2; 10 positions agree with TRBD2. The CDR3 is 14 amino acids. Germline CDR1 is ENHRY and CDR2 is SYGVKD. J gave up 1 base and V 10 bases, and 3 bases lay outside the gene matches. The CDR3 spells CATSSGGNTGELFF. The CDR3 bases are TGTGCCACGTCTAGCGGGGGGAACACCGGGGAGCTGTTTTTT.

This sequence joins TRBV5-1 and TRBJ2-5; 8 bases line up with TRBD2. The CDR3 sequence is 15 residues long. V dropped 4 bases and J dropped 2; count of bases not matched to a gene: 7. Germline V gene lookup returns CDR1 SGHRS and CDR2 YFSETQ. The CDR3 reads CASSQSGGPQETQYF. Here the CDR3 DNA reads TGCGCCAGCAGCCAAAGCGGGGGACCACAAGAGACCCAGTACTTC.

This clonotype was counted many times. The rearrangement links TRBV12-3 or TRBV12-4 to TRBJ2-3; D possibly corresponds to TRBD2 (5 bases). Trimming cost V 6 bases and J 6 bases, with 10 bases left between them. The CDR3 totals 12 residues. The CDR3 here is CASSLDSDTQYF. For the CDR3, the DNA is TGTGCCAGCAGCTTGGACTCGGATACGCAGTATTTT.

J is TRBJ2-3 and V is TRBV7-9, with D tentatively TRBD2 (7 bases). The CDR3 spans 14 residues. V gave up 4 bases and J gave up 2 bases, with 10 bases separating them. The germline V gene has CDR1 SEHNR and CDR2 FQNEAQ (reference sequence). The CDR3 protein is CASSSRGATDTQYF. CDR3 bases: TGTGCCAGCAGCTCCCGGGGGGCCACAGATACGCAGTATTTT.

This clonotype was detected only a few times. The genes are TRBV19 and TRBJ2-5, with TRBD2 matching over 10 bases. The J call is uncertain, as TRBJ2-1 better fits the DNA end. This CDR3 has 15 amino acids. The germline V gene encodes CDR1 LNHDA and CDR2 SQIVND (reference sequence). This CDR3 reads CASSPLAGSPTEQFF. The CDR3 DNA sequence: TGTGCCAGTAGTCCACTAGCGGGAAGTCCCACTGAGCAGTTCTTC.

This clonotype turned up a few times. This chain uses TRBV6-5 with TRBJ2-1, with D unclear. V shed 5 bases and J shed 6 bases, with 11 bases lying between them. CDR1 MNHEY and CDR2 SVGAGI come from the germline V gene. This CDR3 region has 13 residues. For the CDR3, the DNA is TGTGCCAGCAGTCCCGGACGGAGCAATGAGCAGTTCTTC. Protein: CASSPGRSNEQFF.

This clonotype was detected only a few times. Here the CDR3 reads CASSLGKGAMNTEAFF. CDR3 sequence (DNA): TGTGCCAGCAGCTTAGGTAAAGGGGCCATGAACACTGAAGCTTTCTTT. J is TRBJ1-1 and V is TRBV11-3; a weak D match, TRBD1 (5 bases). The CDR3 loop spans 16 amino acids. Deletions cut 1 base from V and 0 bases from J, with 12 bases between. CDR1 and CDR2 (germline): SGHNT, YENEEA. Combining the CDR3 with reference TRBV11-3 and TRBJ1-1 gives the whole variable domain EAGVVQSPRYKIIEKKQPVAFWCNPISGHNTLYWYLQNLGQGPELLIRYENEEAVDDSQLPKDRFSAERLKGVDSTLKIQPAELGDSAVYLCASSLGKGAMNTEAFFGQGTRLTVV.

This chain joins TRBV14 and TRBJ1-6, with TRBD1 as a possible D gene (6 bases). CDR1 is SGHDN, CDR2 FVKESK, per germline. This CDR3 region has 16 residues. Trimming removed 1 base at V and 7 bases at J, with 14 bases between. CDR3 bases: TGTGCCAGCAGCCAAGTTCCTCGGGGGCGCAATTCACCCCTCCACTTT. Translated, it gives CASSQVPRGRNSPLHF.

The chain combines TRBV5-1 with TRBJ2-2, with no clear D. The V end lost 0 bases, the J end lost 2 bases, and 11 bases lay between the germline ends. Germline V gene lookup returns CDR1 SGHRS and CDR2 YFSETQ. This CDR3 region has 16 residues. The CDR3 sequence: CASSLESLANTGELFF. The CDR3 DNA reads TGCGCCAGCAGCTTGGAGTCTCTTGCCAACACCGGGGAGCTGTTTTTT.